The rows below give T cell receptor beta chains drawn from one sample of a study of control samples from healthy donors and cancer patients. Repertoires were generated with immunoSEQ multiplex PCR, while TCRdb's copy carries only in-frame clones and drops some. The table includes over 85,000 clones, around 89% detected once. Source material: PBMCs. Source of these receptors: a woman aged 55-70 years with lung cancer. The CDR3 runs from the conserved cysteine through the conserved F or W. D genes are given only for firm matches. Expanded clones are given a class, and other clones once, few, many or no size at all.

CDR3 protein: CASSIEGSSEKLFF
CDR3 DNA: TGTGCCAGTAGTATAGAGGGGAGTAGTGAAAAACTGTTTTTT
D gene: .
clone size: .
J gene: TRBJ1-4
V gene: TRBV19

CDR3 protein: CASSLVGGGTDTQYF
CDR3 DNA: TGTGCCAGCAGCTTAGTCGGGGGTGGGACAGATACGCAGTATTTT
D gene: .
clone size: .
J gene: TRBJ2-3
V gene: TRBV11-3

CDR3 protein: CASRRGMSTEAFF
CDR3 DNA: TGCGCCAGCAGGAGGGGAATGAGCACTGAAGCTTTCTTT
D gene: .
clone size: few
J gene: TRBJ1-1
V gene: TRBV4-1

CDR3 protein: CASSIVSEWTGIAKNIQYF
CDR3 DNA: TGTGCCAGTAGTATAGTTAGTGAGTGGACAGGGATAGCCAAAAACATTCAGTACTTC
D gene: TRBD1
clone size: .
J gene: TRBJ2-4
V gene: TRBV19

CDR3 protein: CTSSTDRVGNQPQHF
CDR3 DNA: TGCACCAGCTCCACTGACAGGGTGGGCAATCAGCCCCAGCATTTT
D gene: TRBD1
clone size: .
J gene: TRBJ1-5
V gene: TRBV10-2

CDR3 protein: CASSLLRGNSYNEQFF
CDR3 DNA: TGTGCCAGCAGCTTATTGCGCGGGAACTCCTACAATGAGCAGTTCTTC
D gene: .
clone size: few
J gene: TRBJ2-1
V gene: TRBV7-9

CDR3 protein: CAINRGSEIYGYTF
CDR3 DNA: TGTGCCATCAATAGGGGATCAGAGATCTATGGCTACACCTTC
D gene: .
clone size: .
J gene: TRBJ1-2
V gene: TRBV10-3

CDR3 protein: CASSYSSNEKLFF
CDR3 DNA: TGTGCCAGCAGTTACTCATCTAATGAAAAACTGTTTTTT
D gene: .
clone size: .
J gene: TRBJ1-4
V gene: TRBV6-6

CDR3 protein: CASRSPGRMNTEAFF
CDR3 DNA: TGTGCCAGTAGGTCTCCGGGACGCATGAACACTGAAGCTTTCTTT
D gene: .
clone size: .
J gene: TRBJ1-1
V gene: TRBV19

CDR3 protein: CASSEGYGYTF
CDR3 DNA: TGTGCCAGCAGTGAAGGGTATGGCTACACCTTC
D gene: .
clone size: .
J gene: TRBJ1-2
V gene: TRBV2

CDR3 protein: CAWSGTSGRSVYNEQFF
CDR3 DNA: TGTGCCTGGAGTGGGACTAGCGGGAGGTCCGTCTACAATGAGCAGTTCTTC
D gene: TRBD2
clone size: .
J gene: TRBJ2-1
V gene: TRBV30

CDR3 protein: CATSDPRALNSPLHF
CDR3 DNA: TGTGCCACTTCGGACCCCCGCGCCCTAAATTCACCCCTCCACTTT
D gene: .
clone size: .
J gene: TRBJ1-6
V gene: TRBV15

CDR3 protein: CASSMTGSNEKLFF
CDR3 DNA: TGTGCCAGTAGTATGACGGGAAGCAATGAAAAACTGTTTTTT
D gene: .
clone size: .
J gene: TRBJ1-4
V gene: TRBV19

CDR3 protein: CASSPPGGTGGPEPEAFF
CDR3 DNA: TGTGCCAGCAGCCCACCGGGGGGGACAGGGGGCCCCGAACCTGAAGCTTTCTTT
D gene: TRBD1
clone size: .
J gene: TRBJ1-1
V gene: TRBV7-9

CDR3 protein: CATKKDSNSPLHF
CDR3 DNA: TGTGCCACCAAGAAGGATAGCAATTCACCCCTCCACTTT
D gene: .
clone size: .
J gene: TRBJ1-6
V gene: TRBV15

CDR3 protein: CAWRGGGPLSLSYNSPLHF
CDR3 DNA: TGTGCCTGGAGGGGAGGGGGCCCCCTCTCCCTCTCTTATAATTCACCCCTCCACTTT
D gene: TRBD1
clone size: .
J gene: TRBJ1-6
V gene: TRBV30

CDR3 protein: CASSQVPGRSNTEAFF
CDR3 DNA: TGCGCCAGCAGCCAAGTTCCTGGCAGGTCGAACACTGAAGCTTTCTTT
D gene: .
clone size: .
J gene: TRBJ1-1
V gene: TRBV4-1

CDR3 protein: CASSIPTTKETQYF
CDR3 DNA: TGTGCCAGCAGTATCCCTACTACTAAAGAGACCCAGTACTTC
D gene: .
clone size: .
J gene: TRBJ2-5
V gene: TRBV5-5

CDR3 protein: CASSLQNRVKNEQFF
CDR3 DNA: TGTGCCAGCAGCTTACAGAACAGGGTAAAGAATGAGCAGTTCTTC
D gene: .
clone size: .
J gene: TRBJ2-1
V gene: TRBV7-9

CDR3 protein: CASSQDGPYEQYF
CDR3 DNA: TGTGCCAGCAGCCAAGATGGCCCATACGAGCAGTACTTC
D gene: .
clone size: .
J gene: TRBJ2-7
V gene: TRBV3-1/TRBV3-2

CDR3 protein: CASRPGPGLYEQYF
CDR3 DNA: TGTGCCAGCCGACCGGGGCCTGGGCTCTACGAGCAGTACTTC
D gene: .
clone size: .
J gene: TRBJ2-7
V gene: TRBV18

CDR3 protein: CASSSATIQGHGYTF
CDR3 DNA: TGTGCCAGCAGCTCCGCCACGATACAGGGGCATGGCTACACCTTC
D gene: TRBD1
clone size: .
J gene: TRBJ1-2
V gene: TRBV5-8